What follows are 24 T cell receptor beta chains derived from one specimen sequenced in a study of T cell repertoires in cytomegalovirus infection. One entry per CDR3 protein, called by TCRdb with MiXCR from the reads. The sample records 650,000 to 900,000 distinct CDR3 sequences, less than 35% being singletons. These receptors' antigens are unknown. The sample was cultured CD8+ T cells from PBMCs, taken from culture after CMV antigen stimulation. These receptors originate from a human donor in good health (CMV status not recorded). Some clones in this sample may be carry-over from other donors' samples.

At least ten counts were recorded for this clonotype. The chain couples TRBV19 to TRBJ2-2; D gene unclear. V was pared by 9 bases and J by 0 bases, with 8 bases between. The CDR3 is 13 residues long. Germline values: CDR1 LNHDA, CDR2 SQIVND (reference sequence). CDR3 DNA sequence: TGTGCCAGCACCCTGTCGAACACCGGGGAGCTGTTTTTT. This gives the protein CASTLSNTGELFF.

V is TRBV10-2 and J is TRBJ1-1; D is uncertain. Germline CDR1 reads WSHSY; CDR2 reads SAAADI. This CDR3 contains 12 residues. V was pared by 3 bases and J by 5 bases, with 7 bases between. Here the CDR3 DNA reads TGCGCCAGCAGTGAATTAAGGACTGAAGCTTTCTTT. Residues: CASSELRTEAFF.

This clonotype was observed a handful of times. The chain carries TRBV7-8 and TRBJ1-1; D is possibly TRBD1 (6 bases). V was clipped by 5 bases and J by 5 bases, with 12 bases between them. Germline CDR1 reads SGHVS; CDR2 reads FQNEAQ. The CDR3 totals 13 residues. This chain's CDR3 is CASSKTGWTEAFF. The CDR3 region has the DNA TGTGCCAGCAGCAAAACAGGGTGGACTGAAGCTTTCTTT.

The chain joins TRBV4-2 to TRBJ2-1; perhaps TRBD2 as D (6 bases). From germline, CDR1 is LGHNA and CDR2 YNFKEQ. The CDR3 has 15 residues. Between the trimmed V and J ends, which lost 0 bases and 6 bases, there was a span of 12 bases. The CDR3 loop reads CASSQEGGEINEQFF. CDR3 coding DNA: TGTGCCAGCAGCCAAGAAGGCGGGGAGATCAATGAGCAGTTCTTC.

The chain links TRBV13 to TRBJ1-5; TRBD1 is a possible D gene (5 bases). The germline V gene encodes CDR1 PRHDT and CDR2 FYEKMQ (reference sequence). V was clipped by 0 bases and J by 8 bases, with 11 bases between them. CDR3 length: 14 amino acids. The CDR3 spells CASSLGRGGEPQHF. The CDR3 DNA sequence: TGTGCCAGCAGCTTAGGTAGGGGTGGGGAGCCCCAGCATTTT.

This chain links TRBV20-1 with TRBJ1-1; the D is unclear. This CDR3 is built from 15 residues. Trimming pared 6 bases from V and 2 bases from J, leaving 19 bases between. Germline CDR1 DFQATT, CDR2 SNEGSKA (reference sequence). The CDR3 sequence: CSASVPFGKNTEAFF. CDR3 sequence (DNA): TGCAGTGCCAGTGTCCCTTTTGGGAAAAACACTGAAGCTTTCTTT.

This clonotype occurred a few times. The chain links TRBV4-1 to TRBJ2-1; 11 bases are shared with TRBD2. This CDR3 comprises 16 residues. V shed 0 bases, J shed 4 bases, and the junction held 2 bases outside the gene matches. Germline assignment: CDR1 MGHRA and CDR2 YSYEKL. DNA of the CDR3: TGCGCCAGCAGCCAAGAGGGGACTAGCGGTTACAATGAGCAGTTCTTC. Encoded protein: CASSQEGTSGYNEQFF.

V gene TRBV7-9 combines with J gene TRBJ1-2; no clear D. The CDR3 contains 11 residues. Germline CDR1 SEHNR, CDR2 FQNEAQ (reference sequence). V lost 4 bases and J lost 7, with 7 bases in between. In DNA form, the CDR3 reads TGTGCCAGCAGCTCAAACCGTGGCTACACCTTC. Its protein is CASSSNRGYTF.

This chain joins TRBV24-1 and TRBJ1-1; D gene ambiguous. The CDR3 is 12 amino acids. Trimming cost V 7 bases and J 4 bases, with 9 bases left between them. CDR1 is KGHDR, CDR2 SFDVKD, per germline. The CDR3 protein is CATRGAGTEAFF. CDR3 in DNA: TGTGCCACCAGGGGAGCGGGCACTGAAGCTTTCTTT.

In this sample, this clonotype turned up a few times. The rearrangement joins TRBV19 to TRBJ1-4, with D possibly matching TRBD1 (5 bases). Germline V gene sequence: CDR1 LNHDA, CDR2 SQIVND (reference sequence). Trimming removed 9 bases at V and 4 bases at J, with 15 bases between. The CDR3 contains 14 residues. DNA for the CDR3: TGTGCCAGCGATAGAGGGGCGTTTAATGAAAAACTGTTTTTT. This codes for CASDRGAFNEKLFF.

This clonotype was detected many times. The chain uses TRBV6-5 and TRBJ1-2; D is unresolved. The length of the CDR3 is 13 residues. Germline V gene lookup returns CDR1 MNHEY and CDR2 SVGAGI. V lost 4 bases, J lost 6 bases, and 12 bases lay in between. This CDR3 reads CASSFAPRNGYTF. The CDR3 DNA reads as TGTGCCAGCAGTTTTGCTCCCCGAAATGGCTACACCTTC.

This clonotype has just a few counts. This sequence joins TRBV29-1 and TRBJ2-6; tentatively, D is TRBD1 (5 bases). Trimming cost V 0 bases and J 2 bases, with 17 bases left between them. Germline-derived CDR1 and CDR2 are SQVTM and ANQGSEA. The CDR3 totals 18 residues. The CDR3 nucleotides are TGCAGCGTTGAAGATGGGGCAACGAAGGGTGCTGGGGCCAACGTCCTGACTTTC. This translates into CSVEDGATKGAGANVLTF.

This sequence joins TRBV7-9 and TRBJ2-5; D may be TRBD1 or TRBD2 (5 bases each). The CDR3 sequence is 15 residues long. Trimming took off 2 bases at V and 2 bases at J, with 12 bases between the two ends. Germline CDR1 and CDR2: SEHNR and FQNEAQ (reference sequence). In nucleotides, the CDR3 is TGTGCCAGCAGCTTATCGCTCGGGGCACAAGAGACCCAGTACTTC. This translates into CASSLSLGAQETQYF.

The rearrangement links TRBV4-1 to TRBJ1-5; D is possibly TRBD1 (5 bases). Germline V lookup: CDR1 MGHRA, CDR2 YSYEKL. V was pared by 0 bases and J by 3 bases, with 12 bases between. The CDR3 is 16 amino acids. For the CDR3, the DNA is TGCGCCAGCAGCCAAGAAGGCGGAGGGGACAATCAGCCCCAGCATTTT. Its protein is CASSQEGGGDNQPQHF.

This rearrangement joins TRBV15 to TRBJ2-1; 9 nucleotides agree with TRBD2. The CDR3 runs 15 residues. The ends lost 5 bases at V and 3 bases at J; junction bases unmatched: 5. Germline assignment: CDR1 LNHNV and CDR2 YYDKDF (reference sequence). CDR3 protein: CATSLGRGGYNEQFF. The CDR3 DNA reads TGTGCCACCAGCCTTGGGCGGGGGGGCTACAATGAGCAGTTCTTC. Full variable domain (rest looked up from reference TRBV15 and TRBJ2-1): DAMVIQNPRYQVTQFGKPVTLSCSQTLNHNVMYWYQQKSSQAPKLLFHYYDKDFNNEADTPDNFQSRRPNTSFCFLDIRSPGLGDTAMYLCATSLGRGGYNEQFFGPGTRLTVL.

This clonotype was seen a handful of times. This chain connects TRBV5-6 to TRBJ2-5; 7 bases align to TRBD2. The germline gives CDR1 SGHDT, CDR2 YYEEEE. The CDR3 is 15 amino acids. Trimming removed 5 bases from V and 2 bases from J; junction bases left unmatched: 9. In nucleotides, the CDR3 is TGTGCCAGCAGTTTCCGGGACTACCAACAAGAGACCCAGTACTTC. It specifies CASSFRDYQQETQYF.

In the case of this clonotype: Mismatch with germline at one junction end may stem from a read error. The chain combines TRBV5-4 with TRBJ2-3; the D gene is possibly TRBD2 (5 bases). Germline assignment: CDR1 SGHNT and CDR2 YYREEE (reference sequence). The CDR3 consists of 15 residues. Written as DNA, the CDR3 is TGTGCCAGCAGATTGGACTTAAACCCCGCAGATACGCAGTATTTT. Amino acids: CASRLDLNPADTQYF.

This clonotype was observed a handful of times. This chain joins TRBV6-5 and TRBJ2-5; no clear D gene. Germline V lookup: CDR1 MNHEY, CDR2 SVGAGI. The CDR3 loop spans 15 amino acids. V lost 0 bases and J 4 bases, leaving 12 bases between the germline ends. The CDR3 reads CASSYSIGVIETQYF. CDR3 in DNA: TGTGCCAGCAGTTACTCGATTGGAGTAATAGAGACCCAGTACTTC.

V and J are TRBV6-2 or TRBV6-3 and TRBJ2-7, with D tentatively TRBD1 or TRBD2 (5 bases each). From germline, CDR1 is MNHEY and CDR2 SVGEGT. Trimming cost V 6 bases and J 3 bases, with 24 bases left between them. The CDR3 loop spans 17 amino acids. The CDR3 region is CASSPQYLGVIDYEQYV. The CDR3 DNA follows: TGTGCCAGCAGCCCACAGTACTTGGGGGTCATCGACTACGAGCAGTACGTC.

In its sample, this clonotype was seen a few times. CDR3 loop: CASSPTQGIHEQYV. The CDR3 DNA reads TGTGCCAGCAGCCCAACCCAGGGGATCCACGAGCAGTACGTC. This sequence joins TRBV6-5 and TRBJ2-7, with D perhaps matching TRBD1 (6 bases). This CDR3 comprises 14 residues. The V and J ends lost 6 bases and 5 bases respectively, with 17 bases between them. The germline V gene has CDR1 MNHEY and CDR2 SVGAGI.

The rearrangement links TRBV12-3 or TRBV12-4 to TRBJ2-5; 8 positions agree with TRBD2. CDR3 length equals 16 residues. With 0 bases clipped from V and 5 bases from J, the junction kept 8 bases outside the gene matches. The chain's CDR3 is CASSLASGGPPETQYF. The CDR3 coding sequence is TGTGCCAGCAGTTTAGCGAGCGGGGGACCGCCGGAGACCCAGTACTTC.

This clonotype has a handful of counts. The chain combines TRBV20-1 with TRBJ2-7; 7 bases are shared with TRBD1. The CDR3 totals 13 residues. The germline V gene has CDR1 DFQATT and CDR2 SNEGSKA (reference sequence). V shed 4 bases and J 0 bases; nucleotides not matched to a gene: 3. The CDR3 DNA sequence: TGCAGTGCTACCGGGACAGCCTCCTACGAGCAGTACTTC. It yields the protein CSATGTASYEQYF.

This clonotype came up once. A much larger clone lies a single base off, so this may be a read error. This chain links TRBV7-6 with TRBJ2-2; TRBD1 matches at 9 bases. Germline V gives CDR1 SGHVS, CDR2 FNYEAQ. V was clipped by 4 bases and J by 1 base; unmatched bases: 4. CDR3 length: 16 amino acids. Here the CDR3 DNA reads TGTGCCAGCAGCTCCCGACAGGGGGGGAACACCGGGGAGCTGTTTTTT. It codes for CASSSRQGGNTGELFF.

The chain has TRBV6-2 or TRBV6-3 and TRBJ1-5, with a possible D match to TRBD1 (5 bases). The germline V gene has CDR1 MNHEY and CDR2 SVGEGT. Trimming removed 7 bases from V and 3 bases from J, with 16 bases in between. CDR3 length: 15 residues. CDR3 region: CASTLSGRLNQPQHF. The DNA for the CDR3 is TGTGCCAGCACTCTTTCGGGACGGCTCAATCAGCCCCAGCATTTT.